A selection of T cell receptor beta chains follows, all from one sample in a study of blood T cell repertoires in COVID-19. Repertoires were generated with immunoSEQ multiplex PCR, while TCRdb's copy carries only in-frame clones and drops some. The data show roughly 150,000 clones, with 87% seen just once and roughly 6.1% held by the top ten. The sequenced material came from peripheral blood. These receptors were taken from an elderly man with acute or convalescent COVID-19. Both conserved end residues are part of each CDR3. A D gene is named only where the DNA matches it firmly. Some rows mark clone size as missing; the rest say once, few, many or name a class of expanded clone.

j_call clone_size d_call v_call cdr3_aa cdr3_nt
TRBJ2-2 few TRBD2 TRBV20-1 CSASKLAGTGELFF TGCAGTGCTAGTAAGCTAGCGGGGACCGGGGAGCTGTTTTTT
TRBJ1-1 . . TRBV5-1 CASSLRQVNTEAFF TGCGCCAGCAGCTTACGACAGGTCAACACTGAAGCTTTCTTT
TRBJ2-5 few TRBD2 TRBV7-9 CASSPGLAGWETQYF TGTGCCAGCAGCCCGGGACTAGCGGGGTGGGAGACCCAGTACTTC
TRBJ2-5 . . TRBV6-5 CASIQGTKETQYF TGTGCCAGCATCCAGGGCACGAAAGAGACCCAGTACTTC
TRBJ2-5 . . TRBV7-9 CASSSSIGPETQYF TGTGCCAGCAGCTCTAGCATAGGGCCGGAGACCCAGTACTTC
TRBJ1-1 . . TRBV18 CASSPGAGLNTEAFF TGTGCCAGCTCACCAGGGGCAGGGCTGAACACTGAAGCTTTCTTT
TRBJ2-3 . . TRBV4-1 CASSPRTAGNTDTQYF TGCGCCAGCAGCCCCCGGACAGCAGGGAACACAGATACGCAGTATTTT
TRBJ1-2 . . TRBV29-1 CSVGGGVSNYGYTF TGCAGCGTTGGGGGGGGCGTTTCCAACTATGGCTACACCTTC
TRBJ2-3 . TRBD2 TRBV7-2 CASSFGGAGTDTQYF TGTGCCAGCAGCTTCGGGGGGGCAGGCACAGATACGCAGTATTTT
TRBJ1-2 . . TRBV27 CASSAGWRGGNYGYTF TGTGCCAGCAGTGCTGGTTGGAGGGGCGGAAACTATGGCTACACCTTC
TRBJ2-7 . TRBD2 TRBV3-1/TRBV3-2 CASSQAGLAGEQYF TGTGCCAGCAGCCAAGCGGGACTAGCTGGGGAGCAGTACTTC
TRBJ1-1 . . TRBV12-3/TRBV12-4 CASSATGYTEAFF TGTGCCAGCAGTGCTACAGGGTACACTGAAGCTTTCTTT
TRBJ1-1 . . TRBV19 CASNTGLNTEAFF TGTGCCAGTAACACAGGGCTGAACACTGAAGCTTTCTTT
TRBJ1-4 few . TRBV9 CASSVSEGHSREKLFF TGTGCCAGCAGCGTCTCGGAAGGACATTCCCGTGAAAAACTGTTTTTT
TRBJ1-5 . . TRBV12-3/TRBV12-4 CASSLANQPQHF TGTGCCAGCAGTTTGGCCAATCAGCCCCAGCATTTT
TRBJ2-3 . TRBD2 TRBV4-2 CASSPLAGGLAGGSGGTDTQYF TGTGCCAGCAGCCCTCTCGCCGGCGGGCTAGCGGGGGGGTCGGGGGGCACAGATACGCAGTATTTT
TRBJ1-3 . TRBD1 TRBV18 CASSPVQGESSGNTIYF TGTGCCAGCTCACCGGTACAGGGGGAAAGCTCTGGAAACACCATATATTTT
TRBJ2-1 . . TRBV28 CASTPPFYNEQFF TGTGCCAGCACCCCTCCTTTCTACAATGAGCAGTTCTTC
TRBJ1-4 . TRBD1 TRBV30 CAWSVLRGPRYEKLFF TGTGCCTGGAGTGTACTCAGGGGGCCCCGTTATGAAAAACTGTTTTTT
TRBJ1-1 . . TRBV6-1 CASSEGGLNTEAFF TGTGCCAGCAGTGAAGGAGGGCTCAACACTGAAGCTTTCTTT
TRBJ2-7 . . TRBV19 CASSIVGAGSYEQYF TGTGCCAGTAGTATAGTGGGGGCAGGTTCCTACGAGCAGTACTTC
TRBJ2-1 . . TRBV7-2 CASSLSSYNEQFF TGTGCCAGCAGCCTCAGCTCCTACAATGAGCAGTTCTTC
TRBJ1-1 . TRBD1 TRBV6-2/TRBV6-3 CASSSGTGSLGAEAFF TGTGCCAGCAGTTCCGGGACAGGCTCCCTCGGAGCTGAAGCTTTCTTT
TRBJ1-6 . TRBD1 TRBV27 CASRFTGERSPLHF TGTGCCAGCAGATTTACAGGGGAGAGATCACCCCTCCACTTT
TRBJ2-3 once TRBD1 TRBV9 CASSAQAQGVEYF TGTGCCAGCAGCGCGCAAGCACAGGGGGTGGAGTATTTT
TRBJ1-4 . . TRBV5-1 CASSLGKANEKLFF TGCGCCAGCAGCTTGGGGAAAGCGAATGAAAAACTGTTTTTT
TRBJ2-5 . . TRBV7-2 CASSYGGAGTQYF TGTGCCAGCAGCTACGGGGGAGCTGGGACCCAGTACTTC
TRBJ2-1 . TRBD1 TRBV19 CASRAGTGSYNEQFF TGTGCCAGTAGGGCCGGGACAGGGTCCTACAATGAGCAGTTCTTC
TRBJ2-3 . TRBD2 TRBV30 CAWSVSGRGDTQYF TGTGCCTGGAGTGTTAGCGGGAGAGGGGATACGCAGTATTTT
TRBJ2-3 once TRBD1 TRBV28 CASRDSSTDTQYF TGTGCCTCCCGGGACAGCAGCACAGATACGCAGTATTTT
TRBJ2-3 . TRBD2 TRBV30 CAWSTAGDLDTQYF TGTGCCTGGAGTACAGCGGGAGATTTGGATACGCAGTATTTT
TRBJ1-2 few . TRBV10-3 CAIRAASGGANYGYTF TGTGCCATCAGGGCCGCGTCCGGAGGAGCTAACTATGGCTACACCTTC
TRBJ1-6 once . TRBV19 CASRTGLDNSPLHF TGTGCCAGTAGGACGGGACTGGATAATTCACCCCTCCACTTT
TRBJ1-1 . TRBD1 TRBV7-9 CASRRTGEGTEAFF TGTGCCAGCCGCCGGACAGGGGAGGGGACTGAAGCTTTCTTT
TRBJ1-4 . . TRBV5-1 CASSAGHSNEKLFF TGCGCCAGCAGCGCTGGACACAGTAATGAAAAACTGTTTTTT
TRBJ2-2 . . TRBV25-1 CASSGHSGQTNTGELFF TGTGCCAGCAGTGGTCACTCAGGGCAGACGAACACCGGGGAGCTGTTTTTT
TRBJ2-5 . . TRBV6-4 CASSLQGTIGETQYF TGTGCCAGCAGCCTACAGGGAACCATTGGGGAGACCCAGTACTTC
TRBJ2-3 . . TRBV29-1 CSVAGGGRGTDTQYF TGCAGCGTTGCGGGGGGCGGGAGAGGCACAGATACGCAGTATTTT
TRBJ1-6 . TRBD1 TRBV5-1 CASSLASPGGAYNSPLHF TGCGCCAGCAGCTTGGCCTCCCCAGGGGGTGCCTATAATTCACCCCTCCACTTT
TRBJ1-1 . TRBD1 TRBV28 CASSSRTGGNTEAFF TGTGCCAGCAGTTCCCGGACAGGAGGGAACACTGAAGCTTTCTTT
TRBJ2-3 . TRBD1 TRBV3-1/TRBV3-2 CATTGGDTQYF TGTGCCACTACAGGGGGAGATACGCAGTATTTT
TRBJ1-2 . . TRBV14 CASSPAGTLSYGYTF TGTGCCAGCAGCCCTGCCGGGACACTTTCCTATGGCTACACCTTC
TRBJ1-2 . . TRBV13 CASSLVGGFKGDYGYTF TGTGCCAGCAGCTTAGTCGGGGGTTTTAAAGGGGACTATGGCTACACCTTC
TRBJ1-3 . . TRBV19 CASRGQSSGNTIYF TGTGCCAGTAGGGGACAAAGCTCTGGAAACACCATATATTTT
TRBJ1-2 . TRBD1 TRBV29-1 CSVDWTGPSNYGYTF TGCAGCGTTGATTGGACAGGGCCATCTAACTATGGCTACACCTTC
TRBJ2-4 . TRBD2 TRBV3-1/TRBV3-2 CASTPTSARGIQYF TGTGCCAGCACCCCCACTAGCGCCCGAGGCATTCAGTACTTC
TRBJ1-4 . . TRBV5-6 CASSEIATNEKLFF TGTGCCAGCAGCGAGATTGCAACTAATGAAAAACTGTTTTTT
TRBJ2-1 . . TRBV5-1 CASSLGGRGSYNEQFF TGCGCCAGCAGCTTGGGCGGACGGGGCTCCTACAATGAGCAGTTCTTC
TRBJ1-2 . TRBD1 TRBV27 CASSPGQASNYGYTF TGTGCCAGCAGTCCGGGACAGGCTTCTAACTATGGCTACACCTTC
TRBJ2-1 . TRBD2 TRBV24-1 CATSEGLAGVFEQFF TGTGCCACCAGTGAGGGACTAGCGGGAGTTTTTGAGCAGTTCTTC
TRBJ2-5 . . TRBV10-3 CAISVATGQETQYF TGTGCCATCAGTGTGGCGACAGGACAAGAGACCCAGTACTTC
TRBJ2-7 . . TRBV21-1 CASNRGGGTPLFSYEQYF TGTGCCAGCAACCGTGGGGGGGGCACCCCTCTTTTCTCCTACGAGCAGTACTTC
TRBJ2-1 . TRBD1 TRBV6-5 CASLWAGGYNEQFF TGTGCCAGTCTATGGGCAGGGGGCTACAATGAGCAGTTCTTC